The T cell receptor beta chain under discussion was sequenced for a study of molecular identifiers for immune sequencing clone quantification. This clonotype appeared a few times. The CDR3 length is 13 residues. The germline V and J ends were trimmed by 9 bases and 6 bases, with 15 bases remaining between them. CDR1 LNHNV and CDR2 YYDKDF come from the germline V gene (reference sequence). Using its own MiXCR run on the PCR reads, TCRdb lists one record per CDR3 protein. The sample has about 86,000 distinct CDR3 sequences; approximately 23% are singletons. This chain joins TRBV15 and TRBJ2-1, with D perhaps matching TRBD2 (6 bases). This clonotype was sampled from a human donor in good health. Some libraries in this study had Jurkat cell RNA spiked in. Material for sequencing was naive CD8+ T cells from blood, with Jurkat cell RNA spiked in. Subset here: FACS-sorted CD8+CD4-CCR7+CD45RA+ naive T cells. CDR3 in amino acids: CATGLERFNEQFF. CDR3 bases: TGTGCCACGGGACTCGAAAGGTTCAATGAGCAGTTCTTC. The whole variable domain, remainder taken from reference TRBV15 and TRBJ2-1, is DAMVIQNPRYQVTQFGKPVTLSCSQTLNHNVMYWYQQKSSQAPKLLFHYYDKDFNNEADTPDNFQSRRPNTSFCFLDIRSPGLGDTAMYLCATGLERFNEQFFGPGTRLTVL.